These 13 T cell receptor beta chains originate from one sample sequenced in a study of breast tumors, draining lymph nodes, adjacent tissues. Breast cancer patients provided tissue from their axillary draining lymph nodes. In TCRdb, the multiplex PCR reads were re-called with MiXCR into one record per CDR3 protein. In the table there are approximately 190,000 distinct CDR3 sequences, approximately 30% of which are singletons. The sequencing input was axillary lymph node tissue. The receptors come from a female donor with breast cancer. Some clones in this sample may be carry-over from other donors' samples.

The CDR3 spells CASSSRTGGVNGYTF. The CDR3 DNA sequence: TGTGCCAGCAGCTCAAGGACAGGCGGGGTGAATGGCTACACCTTC. The rearrangement joins TRBV7-8 to TRBJ1-2, with 7 bases that match TRBD1. The germline V gene has CDR1 SGHVS and CDR2 FQNEAQ. The CDR3 has 15 residues. J lost 6 bases, V lost 4 bases, and 11 bases had no gene match. Supplemented by reference TRBV7-8 and TRBJ1-2, the full variable domain reads GAGVSQSPRYKVAKRGQDVALRCDPISGHVSLFWYQQALGQGPEFLTYFQNEAQLDKSGLPSDRFFAERPEGSVSTLKIQRTQQEDSAVYLCASSSRTGGVNGYTFGSGTRLTVV.

This chain uses TRBV9 with TRBJ2-3; D is possibly TRBD1 or TRBD2 (5 bases each). This CDR3 region has 14 residues. Germline V CDR1 and CDR2: SGDLS, YYNGEE. The ends were cut back, 7 bases at V and 11 bases at J, with 23 bases in the middle. The CDR3 sequence is CASSGDPPYNEQYF. The CDR3 DNA sequence: TGTGCCAGCTCCGGGGACCCACCATACAATGAGCAGTATTTT.

This clonotype was seen ten or more times. The gene calls are TRBV28 and TRBJ1-2; D not resolved. Per germline, CDR1 MDHEN and CDR2 SYDVKM. V gave up 6 bases and J gave up 3 bases, with 11 bases separating them. The CDR3 spans 13 residues. DNA for the CDR3: TGTGCCAGCAGGCCCGGTATTGACTATGGCTACACCTTC. It is translated as CASRPGIDYGYTF.

The rearrangement uses TRBV7-2 and TRBJ2-3; D uncertain. The germline V gene has CDR1 SGHTA and CDR2 FQGNSA. The CDR3 loop spans 15 amino acids. V was shortened by 2 bases and J by 11 bases, with 20 bases between the two germline ends. DNA for the CDR3: TGTGCCAGCAGCTTATCAAGCGTTTGGCTAGTAGAGCAGTATTTT. The encoded protein is CASSLSSVWLVEQYF.

In its sample, this clonotype was seen many times. This chain uses TRBV12-3 or TRBV12-4 with TRBJ2-4; a weak D match, TRBD2 (6 bases). V shed 6 bases and J shed 9 bases, with 15 bases lying between them. There are 13 residues in the CDR3. The CDR3 loop reads CASRPAGYSIQYF. DNA for the CDR3: TGTGCCAGCAGGCCCGCGGGGTACAGCATTCAGTACTTC.

This clonotype was counted at least ten times. The V and J genes are TRBV18 and TRBJ2-7, with D unclear. In germline, CDR1 is KGHSH, CDR2 LQKENI. The CDR3 is 13 amino acids. Between the trimmed V and J ends, which lost 3 bases and 6 bases, there was a span of 12 bases. CDR3 sequence reads: CASSPRQSAEQYF. In DNA, the CDR3 is TGTGCCAGCTCACCGCGTCAAAGCGCCGAGCAGTACTTC. The whole variable domain, remainder taken from reference TRBV18 and TRBJ2-7, is NAGVMQNPRHLVRRRGQEARLRCSPMKGHSHVYWYRQLPEEGLKFMVYLQKENIIDESGMPKERFSAEFPKEGPSILRIQQVVRGDSAAYFCASSPRQSAEQYFGPGTRLTVT.

The CDR3, as DNA: TGTGCCAGCAGCTTACCGGGCATTAGCGCTGGTTCACCCCTCCACTTT. This codes for CASSLPGISAGSPLHF. The chain couples TRBV7-2 to TRBJ1-6; D gene unclear. Germline lookup yields CDR1 SGHTA and CDR2 FQGNSA. The CDR3 extends over 16 amino acids. Trimming removed 2 bases from V and 9 bases from J, with 17 bases in between.

This clonotype was seen ten or more times. V gene TRBV11-2 combines with J gene TRBJ2-7, with D unclear. Trimming stripped 4 bases from V and 2 bases from J, with 12 bases between. The CDR3 runs to 14 residues. The V gene's germline CDR1 is SGHAT and CDR2 FQNNGV. CDR3 bases: TGTGCCAGCAGCTCGAGACTGATTACCTACGAGCAGTACTTC. It encodes CASSSRLITYEQYF.

This clonotype has at least ten counts. This chain joins TRBV3-1 and TRBJ1-6; D remains ambiguous. V was pared by 4 bases and J by 0 bases, with 10 bases between. Germline CDR1 LGHDT, CDR2 YNNKEL (reference sequence). This CDR3 is 16 amino acids long. In DNA form, the CDR3 reads TGTGCCAGCAGCCCATCCTCCAGCTCCTATAATTCACCCCTCCACTTT. Amino acid sequence: CASSPSSSSYNSPLHF.

V gene TRBV19 combines with J gene TRBJ1-5, with 8 bases identical to TRBD1. Germline V CDR1 and CDR2: LNHDA, SQIVND (reference sequence). Trimming took 6 bases from V and 1 from J; bases not matched to a gene: 11. CDR3 size: 17 residues. CDR3 sequence (DNA): TGTGCCAGTAGCCCCTACGGGACAGGAGTAAGCAATCAGCCCCAGCATTTT. Translation: CASSPYGTGVSNQPQHF.

The chain links TRBV5-1 to TRBJ1-4; unclear D gene. Germline V CDR1 and CDR2: SGHRS, YFSETQ. With 4 bases removed from V and 7 bases from J, the gap between germline ends came to 17 bases. CDR3 length: 15 residues. CDR3: CASSPRTGEGEKLFF. Written as DNA, the CDR3 is TGCGCCAGCAGCCCCCGTACGGGCGAAGGTGAAAAACTGTTTTTT.

Regarding this clonotype: A much larger clone differs by one base, so this may be a read error. The chain joins TRBV5-6 to TRBJ1-5; D is unresolved. CDR1 is SGHDT and CDR2 is YYEEEE in the germline V gene. V was clipped by 2 bases and J by 3 bases, with 9 bases between them. The CDR3 contains 14 residues. The DNA of the CDR3 is TGTGCCAGCAGCTTTTGGGGTCCCAATCAGCCCCAGCATTTT. This gives the protein CASSFWGPNQPQHF.

This clonotype was seen at least ten times. The chain couples TRBV2 to TRBJ2-1, with D perhaps TRBD1 (5 bases). The germline V gene has CDR1 SNHLY and CDR2 FYNNEI. This CDR3 comprises 12 residues. The V end lost 7 bases, the J end lost 3 bases, and 7 bases lay between the germline ends. DNA for the CDR3: TGTGCCAGCAACAGGTACTACAATGAGCAGTTCTTC. Translating it yields CASNRYYNEQFF. Full variable domain (missing parts from reference TRBV2 and TRBJ2-1): EPEVTQTPSHQVTQMGQEVILRCVPISNHLYFYWYRQILGQKVEFLVSFYNNEISEKSEIFDDQFSVERPDGSNFTLKIRSTKLEDSAMYFCASNRYYNEQFFGPGTRLTVL.